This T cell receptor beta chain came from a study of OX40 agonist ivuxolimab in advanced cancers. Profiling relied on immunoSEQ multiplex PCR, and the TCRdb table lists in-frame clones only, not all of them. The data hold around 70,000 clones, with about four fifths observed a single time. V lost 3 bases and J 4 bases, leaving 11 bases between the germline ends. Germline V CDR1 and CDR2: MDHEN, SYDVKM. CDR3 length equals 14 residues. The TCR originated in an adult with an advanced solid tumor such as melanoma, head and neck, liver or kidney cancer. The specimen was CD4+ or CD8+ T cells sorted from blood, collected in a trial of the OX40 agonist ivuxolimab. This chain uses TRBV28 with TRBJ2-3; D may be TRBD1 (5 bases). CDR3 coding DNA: TGTGCCAGCAGTTTTTTCCAGGGCGCAGATACGCAGTATTTT. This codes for CASSFFQGADTQYF.